This TCR beta chain was obtained from a study of blood T cells in healthy people across ages. Study-wide results and caveats: Per million T cells, TCR beta diversity dropped about linearly as age rose. Samples with more naive T cells showed higher observed beta diversity. Donor CMV status was unknown, possibly confounding expanded clonotype changes. Estimated diversity across one million T cells was deemed an underestimate.

The CDR3 consists of 14 residues. Germline V gene lookup returns CDR1 SEHNR and CDR2 FQNEAQ (reference sequence). V gave up 5 bases and J gave up 11 bases, with 21 bases separating them. Next came a second PCR, run for about 7 to 12 cycles, which used a sample-barcoded 5' primer along with a J-beta primer mix. TCRdb re-called the 5' RACE reads through MiXCR, storing one row per CDR3 protein. The profile shows fewer than 950,000 distinct CDR3 sequences, about 36% of them singletons. Comments on this clonotype: The antigen is undetermined.

Sample: blood. The chain combines TRBV7-9 with TRBJ2-5; D call uncertain. The sequence derives from a man aged 18 to 30 in good health. Here the CDR3 DNA reads TGTGCCAGCAGCACCTACAGAGGCTACAATGAGCAGTACTTC. It is translated as CASSTYRGYNEQYF.